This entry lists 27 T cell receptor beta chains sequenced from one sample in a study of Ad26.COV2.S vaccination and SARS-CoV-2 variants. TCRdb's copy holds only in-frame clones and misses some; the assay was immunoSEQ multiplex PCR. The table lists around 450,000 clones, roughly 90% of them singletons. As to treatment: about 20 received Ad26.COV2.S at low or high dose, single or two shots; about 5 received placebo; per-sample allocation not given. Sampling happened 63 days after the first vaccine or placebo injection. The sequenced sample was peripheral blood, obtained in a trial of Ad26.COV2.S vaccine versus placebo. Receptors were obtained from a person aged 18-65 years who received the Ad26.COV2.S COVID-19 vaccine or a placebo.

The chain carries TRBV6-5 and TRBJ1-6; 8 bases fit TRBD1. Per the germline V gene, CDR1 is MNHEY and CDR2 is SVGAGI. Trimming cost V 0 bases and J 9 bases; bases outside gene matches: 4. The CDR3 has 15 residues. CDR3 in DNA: TGTGCCAGCAGTTACTCGAGACAGGGGTCTTCACCCCTCCACTTT. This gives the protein CASSYSRQGSSPLHF.

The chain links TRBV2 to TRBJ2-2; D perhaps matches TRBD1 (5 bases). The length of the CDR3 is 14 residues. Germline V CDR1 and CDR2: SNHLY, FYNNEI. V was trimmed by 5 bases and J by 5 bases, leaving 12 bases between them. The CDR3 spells CASSKSQGTGELFF. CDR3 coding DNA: TGTGCCAGCAGTAAATCGCAGGGAACCGGGGAGCTGTTTTTT.

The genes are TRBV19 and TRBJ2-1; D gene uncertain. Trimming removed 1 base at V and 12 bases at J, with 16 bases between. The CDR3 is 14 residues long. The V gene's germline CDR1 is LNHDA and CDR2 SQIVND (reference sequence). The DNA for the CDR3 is TGTGCCAGTAGTATAGCCCTCGACATTTATGGGCAGTTCTTC. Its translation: CASSIALDIYGQFF.

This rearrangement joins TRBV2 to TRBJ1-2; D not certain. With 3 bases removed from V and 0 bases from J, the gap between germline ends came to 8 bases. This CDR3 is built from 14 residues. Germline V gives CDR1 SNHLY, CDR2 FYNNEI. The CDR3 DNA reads TGTGCCAGCAGTGATCTGGGGACTAACTATGGCTACACCTTC. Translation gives CASSDLGTNYGYTF.

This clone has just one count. The CDR3 sequence: CASSQTDREGSPLHF. The CDR3 nucleotides are TGTGCCAGCAGTCAAACGGACAGGGAGGGCTCACCCCTCCACTTT. This rearrangement joins TRBV2 to TRBJ1-6, with 8 bases lining up with TRBD1. Germline values: CDR1 SNHLY, CDR2 FYNNEI. The CDR3 has 15 amino acids. Trimming at V came to 5 bases and at J to 10 bases, leaving 10 bases not matched to a gene.

The CDR3 is CASSHDQGARETQYF. The DNA for the CDR3 is TGTGCCAGCAGCCATGACCAGGGGGCACGGGAGACCCAGTACTTC. This chain links TRBV11-2 with TRBJ2-5; the match to TRBD1 covers 8 bases. In germline, CDR1 is SGHAT, CDR2 FQNNGV. The CDR3 is 15 amino acids. With V trimmed by 5 bases and J by 5 bases, 10 bases remained unmatched.

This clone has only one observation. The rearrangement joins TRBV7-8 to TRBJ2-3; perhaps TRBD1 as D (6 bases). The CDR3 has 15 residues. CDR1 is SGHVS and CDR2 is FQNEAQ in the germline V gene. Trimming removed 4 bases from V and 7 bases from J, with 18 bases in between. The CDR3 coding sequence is TGTGCCAGCAGCTCAAGGACCGACAGGATACATACGCAGTATTTT. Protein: CASSSRTDRIHTQYF. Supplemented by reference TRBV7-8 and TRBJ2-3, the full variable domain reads GAGVSQSPRYKVAKRGQDVALRCDPISGHVSLFWYQQALGQGPEFLTYFQNEAQLDKSGLPSDRFFAERPEGSVSTLKIQRTQQEDSAVYLCASSSRTDRIHTQYFGPGTRLTVL.

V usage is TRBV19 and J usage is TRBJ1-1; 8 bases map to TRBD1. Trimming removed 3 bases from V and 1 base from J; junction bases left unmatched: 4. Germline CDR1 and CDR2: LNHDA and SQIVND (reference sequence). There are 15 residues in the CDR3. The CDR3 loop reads CASSIRTGTNTEAFF. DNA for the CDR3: TGTGCCAGTAGTATTAGGACAGGGACGAACACTGAAGCTTTCTTT.

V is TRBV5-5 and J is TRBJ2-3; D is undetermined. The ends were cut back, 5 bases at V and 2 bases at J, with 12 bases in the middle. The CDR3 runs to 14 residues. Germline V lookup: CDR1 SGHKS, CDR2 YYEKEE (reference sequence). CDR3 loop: CASRPWGSTDTQYF. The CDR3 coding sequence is TGTGCCAGCAGGCCTTGGGGTTCCACAGATACGCAGTATTTT.

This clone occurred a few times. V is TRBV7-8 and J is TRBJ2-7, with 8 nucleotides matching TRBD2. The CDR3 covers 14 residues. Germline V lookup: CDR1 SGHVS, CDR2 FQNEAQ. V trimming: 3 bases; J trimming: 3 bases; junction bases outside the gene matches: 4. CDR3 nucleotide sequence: TGTGCCAGCAGCTTGCGGACTAGCCACTACGAGCAGTACTTC. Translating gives CASSLRTSHYEQYF.

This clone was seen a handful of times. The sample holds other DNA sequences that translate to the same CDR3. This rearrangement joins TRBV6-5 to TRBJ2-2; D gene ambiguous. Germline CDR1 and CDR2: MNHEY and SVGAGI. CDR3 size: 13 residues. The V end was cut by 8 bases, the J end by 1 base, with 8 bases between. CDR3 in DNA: TGTGCCAGCCGAACGGTGAACACCGGGGAGCTGTTTTTT. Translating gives CASRTVNTGELFF.

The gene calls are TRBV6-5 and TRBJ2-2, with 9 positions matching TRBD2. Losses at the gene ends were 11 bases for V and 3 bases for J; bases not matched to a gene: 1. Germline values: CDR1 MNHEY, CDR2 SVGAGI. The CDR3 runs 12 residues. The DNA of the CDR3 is TGTGCCGCGGGGGGGGACACCGGGGAGCTGTTTTTT. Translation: CAAGGDTGELFF.

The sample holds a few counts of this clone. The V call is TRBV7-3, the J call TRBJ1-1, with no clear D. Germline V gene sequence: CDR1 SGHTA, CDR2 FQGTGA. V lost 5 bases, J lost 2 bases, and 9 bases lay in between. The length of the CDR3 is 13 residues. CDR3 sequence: CASSLLSNTEAFF. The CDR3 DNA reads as TGTGCCAGCAGCCTCCTAAGCAACACTGAAGCTTTCTTT.

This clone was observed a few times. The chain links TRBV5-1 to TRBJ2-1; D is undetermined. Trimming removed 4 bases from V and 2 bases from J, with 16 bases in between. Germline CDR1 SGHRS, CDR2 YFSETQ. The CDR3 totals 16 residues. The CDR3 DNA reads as TGCGCCAGCAGCAAGCCGCTCGCCTTTCCCTACAATGAGCAGTTCTTC. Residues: CASSKPLAFPYNEQFF.

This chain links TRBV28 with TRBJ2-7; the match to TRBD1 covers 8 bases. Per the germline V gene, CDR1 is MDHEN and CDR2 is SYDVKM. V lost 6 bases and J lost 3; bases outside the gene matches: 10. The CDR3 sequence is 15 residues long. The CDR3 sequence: CASRIGQGTNYEQYF. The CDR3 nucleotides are TGTGCCAGCAGGATCGGACAGGGCACCAACTACGAGCAGTACTTC.

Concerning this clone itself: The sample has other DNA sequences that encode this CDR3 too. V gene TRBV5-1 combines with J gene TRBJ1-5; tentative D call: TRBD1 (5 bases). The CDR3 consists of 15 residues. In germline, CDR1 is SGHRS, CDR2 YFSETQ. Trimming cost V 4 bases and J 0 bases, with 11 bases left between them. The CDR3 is CASSLTGGSNQPQHF. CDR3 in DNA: TGCGCCAGCAGCCTCACGGGGGGTAGCAATCAGCCCCAGCATTTT.

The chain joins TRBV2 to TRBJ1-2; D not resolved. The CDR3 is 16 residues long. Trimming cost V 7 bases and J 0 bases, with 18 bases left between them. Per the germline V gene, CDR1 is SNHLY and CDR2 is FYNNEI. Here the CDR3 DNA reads TGTGCCAGCACTGAGTCCCGGATACTATCTAACTATGGCTACACCTTC. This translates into CASTESRILSNYGYTF. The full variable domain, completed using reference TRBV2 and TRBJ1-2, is EPEVTQTPSHQVTQMGQEVILRCVPISNHLYFYWYRQILGQKVEFLVSFYNNEISEKSEIFDDQFSVERPDGSNFTLKIRSTKLEDSAMYFCASTESRILSNYGYTFGSGTRLTVV.

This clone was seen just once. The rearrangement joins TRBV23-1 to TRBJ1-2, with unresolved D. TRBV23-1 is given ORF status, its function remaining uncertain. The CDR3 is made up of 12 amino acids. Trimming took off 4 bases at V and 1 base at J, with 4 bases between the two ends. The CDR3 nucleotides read TGCGCCAGCAGTCTTTATAACTATGGCTACACCTTC. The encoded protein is CASSLYNYGYTF.

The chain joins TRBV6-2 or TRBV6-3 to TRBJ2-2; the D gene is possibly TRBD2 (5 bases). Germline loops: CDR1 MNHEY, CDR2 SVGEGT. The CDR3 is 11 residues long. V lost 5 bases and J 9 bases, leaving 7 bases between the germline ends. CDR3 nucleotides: TGTGCCAGCAGTCGAGGGCGGGAGCTGTTTTTT. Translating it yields CASSRGRELFF.

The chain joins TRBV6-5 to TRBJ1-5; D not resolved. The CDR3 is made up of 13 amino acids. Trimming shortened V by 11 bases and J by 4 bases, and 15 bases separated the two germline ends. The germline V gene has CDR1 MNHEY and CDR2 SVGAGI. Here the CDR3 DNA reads TGTGCCGAATGTCAAGATCCTAATCAGCCCCAGCATTTT. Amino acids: CAECQDPNQPQHF.

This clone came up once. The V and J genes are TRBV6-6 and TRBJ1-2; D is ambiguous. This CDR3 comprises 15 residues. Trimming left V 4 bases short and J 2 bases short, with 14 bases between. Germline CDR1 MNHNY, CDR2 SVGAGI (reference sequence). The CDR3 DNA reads TGTGCCAGCAGTTGGCCTCGGGGTGGAAACTATGGCTACACCTTC. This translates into CASSWPRGGNYGYTF.

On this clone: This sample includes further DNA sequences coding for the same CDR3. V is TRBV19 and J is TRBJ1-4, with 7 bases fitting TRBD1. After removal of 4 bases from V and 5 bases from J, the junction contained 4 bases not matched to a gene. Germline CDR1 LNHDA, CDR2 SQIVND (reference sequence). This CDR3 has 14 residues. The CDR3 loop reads CASSTRTGNEKLFF. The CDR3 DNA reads TGTGCCAGTAGTACCCGGACAGGAAATGAAAAACTGTTTTTT.

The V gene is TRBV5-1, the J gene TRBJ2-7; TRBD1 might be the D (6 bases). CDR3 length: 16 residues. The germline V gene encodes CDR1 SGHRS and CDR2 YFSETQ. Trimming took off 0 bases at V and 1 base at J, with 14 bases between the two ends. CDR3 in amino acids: CASSLGPGQQSYEQYF. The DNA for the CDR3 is TGCGCCAGCAGCTTGGGCCCCGGACAGCAATCCTACGAGCAGTACTTC. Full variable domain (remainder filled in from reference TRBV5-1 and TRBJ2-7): KAGVTQTPRYLIKTRGQQVTLSCSPISGHRSVSWYQQTPGQGLQFLFEYFSETQRNKGNFPGRFSGRQFSNSRSEMNVSTLELGDSALYLCASSLGPGQQSYEQYFGPGTRLTVT.

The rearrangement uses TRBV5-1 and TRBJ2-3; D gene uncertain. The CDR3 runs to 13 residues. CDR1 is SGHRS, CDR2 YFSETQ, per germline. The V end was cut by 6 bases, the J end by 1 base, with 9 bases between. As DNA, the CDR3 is TGCGCCAGCACCGTCAGCGGCACAGATACGCAGTATTTT. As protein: CASTVSGTDTQYF.

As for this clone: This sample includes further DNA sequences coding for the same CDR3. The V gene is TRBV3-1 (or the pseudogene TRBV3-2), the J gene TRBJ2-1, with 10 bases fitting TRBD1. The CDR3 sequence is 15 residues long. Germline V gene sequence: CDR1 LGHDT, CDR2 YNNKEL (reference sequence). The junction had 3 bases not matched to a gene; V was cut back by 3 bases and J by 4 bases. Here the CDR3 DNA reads TGTGCCAGCAGCCAGCCGGGACAGGGGTACAATGAGCAGTTCTTC. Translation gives CASSQPGQGYNEQFF.

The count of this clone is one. Here the CDR3 DNA reads TGTGCCAGCAGCTTGGTGGGGTACAACACCGGGGAGCTGTTTTTT. It specifies CASSLVGYNTGELFF. V is TRBV5-4 and J is TRBJ2-2, with D uncertain. Trimming removed 0 bases at V and 2 bases at J, with 8 bases between. The CDR3 consists of 15 residues. Germline V gene lookup returns CDR1 SGHNT and CDR2 YYREEE (reference sequence).

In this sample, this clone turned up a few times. In nucleotides, the CDR3 is TGTGCCAGCAGCCTTAATTCGGGCGATCAGCCCCAGCATTTT. The encoded protein is CASSLNSGDQPQHF. This chain joins TRBV28 and TRBJ1-5; D is uncertain. V was cut by 6 bases and J by 5 bases, with 14 bases left in between. The CDR3 covers 14 residues. Germline CDR1 MDHEN, CDR2 SYDVKM.